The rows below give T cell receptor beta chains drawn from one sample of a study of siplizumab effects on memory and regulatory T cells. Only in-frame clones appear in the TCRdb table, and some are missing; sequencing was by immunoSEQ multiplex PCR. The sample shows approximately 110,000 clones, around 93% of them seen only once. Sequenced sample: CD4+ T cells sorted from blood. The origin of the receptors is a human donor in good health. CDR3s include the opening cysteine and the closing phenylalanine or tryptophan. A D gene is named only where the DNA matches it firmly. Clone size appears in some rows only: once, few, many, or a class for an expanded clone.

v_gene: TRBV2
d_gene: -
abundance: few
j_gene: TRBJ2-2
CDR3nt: TGTGCCAGCAGTGGGTCCGGGGTTACCGGGGAGCTGTTTTTT
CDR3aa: CASSGSGVTGELFF

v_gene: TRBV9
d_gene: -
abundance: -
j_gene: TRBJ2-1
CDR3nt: TGTGCCAGCAGCATGGGGCCATTAGACGAGCAGTTCTTC
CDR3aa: CASSMGPLDEQFF

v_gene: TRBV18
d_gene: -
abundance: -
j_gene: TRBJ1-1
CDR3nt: TGTGCCAGCTCAAGACTCCGAGGGGGCACTGAAGCTTTCTTT
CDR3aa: CASSRLRGGTEAFF

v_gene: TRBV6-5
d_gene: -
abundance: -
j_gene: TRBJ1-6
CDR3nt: TGTGCCAGCAGCTCCTCTAGGGCAGGTGAATCACCCCTCCACTTT
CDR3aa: CASSSSRAGESPLHF

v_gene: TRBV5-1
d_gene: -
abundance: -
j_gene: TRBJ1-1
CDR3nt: TGCGCCAGCAGCTTGCAGGAGAACACTGAAGCTTTCTTT
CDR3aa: CASSLQENTEAFF

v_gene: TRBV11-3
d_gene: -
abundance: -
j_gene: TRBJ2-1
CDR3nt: TGTGCCAGCAGGAGGGACTTCAATGAGCAGTTCTTC
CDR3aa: CASRRDFNEQFF

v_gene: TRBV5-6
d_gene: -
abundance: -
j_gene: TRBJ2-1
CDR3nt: TGTGCCAGCAGCTTGGTTGGGCCCCGAAGGGGGCAGTTCTTC
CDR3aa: CASSLVGPRRGQFF

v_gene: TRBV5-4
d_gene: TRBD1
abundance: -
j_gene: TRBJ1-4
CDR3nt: TGTGCCAGCAGCCTGGGACAGGGTACTAATGAAAAACTGTTTTTT
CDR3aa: CASSLGQGTNEKLFF

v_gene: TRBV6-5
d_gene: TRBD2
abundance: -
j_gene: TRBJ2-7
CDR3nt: TGTGCCAGCACCCGGGGGCGGGGGGCGGTGGAGCAGTACTTC
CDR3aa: CASTRGRGAVEQYF

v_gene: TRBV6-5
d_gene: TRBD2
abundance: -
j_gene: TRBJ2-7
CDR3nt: TGTGCCAGCAGCCGGACTAGCGGTTCCTACGAGCAGTACTTC
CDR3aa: CASSRTSGSYEQYF

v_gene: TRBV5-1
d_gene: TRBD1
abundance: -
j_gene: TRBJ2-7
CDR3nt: TGCGCCAGCAGCTTGGCCCGGACAGGCAACGAGCAGTACTTC
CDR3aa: CASSLARTGNEQYF

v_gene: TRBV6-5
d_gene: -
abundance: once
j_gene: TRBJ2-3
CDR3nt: TGTGCCAGCAGTTACAGGACCCTTTCAGATACGCAGTATTTT
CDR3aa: CASSYRTLSDTQYF

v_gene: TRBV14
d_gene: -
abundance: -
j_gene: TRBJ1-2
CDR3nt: TGTGCCAGCAGCGGGGGACCCAACTATGGCTACACCTTC
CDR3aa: CASSGGPNYGYTF

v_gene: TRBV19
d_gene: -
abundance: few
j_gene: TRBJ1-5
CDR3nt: TGTGCCAGTAGAGCCTCGGGGCAGGCGACTCAGCCCCAGCATTTT
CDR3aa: CASRASGQATQPQHF

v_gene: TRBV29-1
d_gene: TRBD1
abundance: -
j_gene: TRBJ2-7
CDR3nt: TGCAGCGTCCGGACAGGGGACACCTCCTACGAGCAGTACTTC
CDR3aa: CSVRTGDTSYEQYF

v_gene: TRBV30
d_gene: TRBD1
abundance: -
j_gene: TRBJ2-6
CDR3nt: TGTGCCTGCTCCGGGACAGGCACCTCTGGGGCCAACGTCCTGACTTTC
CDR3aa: CACSGTGTSGANVLTF

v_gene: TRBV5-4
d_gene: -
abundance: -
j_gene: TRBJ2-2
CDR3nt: TGTGCCAGCAGCTCCCCCCGAAACAGGGGGGGGACCGGGGAGCTGTTTTTT
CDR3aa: CASSSPRNRGGTGELFF

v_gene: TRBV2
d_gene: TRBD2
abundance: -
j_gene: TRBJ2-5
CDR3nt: TGTGCCAGCAGTGTTGGGGCGTGGCCTAGCGGGAGTTGGGGTGAGACCCAGTACTTC
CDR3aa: CASSVGAWPSGSWGETQYF

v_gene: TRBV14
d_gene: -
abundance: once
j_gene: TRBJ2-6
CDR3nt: TGTGCCAGCAGTCAACGTTCTGGGGCCAACGTCCTGACTTTC
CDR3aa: CASSQRSGANVLTF

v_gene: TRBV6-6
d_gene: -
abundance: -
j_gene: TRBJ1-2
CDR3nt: TGTGCCAGCAGATTTCCTGACAGCGCTTTAGGCTACACCTTC
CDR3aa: CASRFPDSALGYTF

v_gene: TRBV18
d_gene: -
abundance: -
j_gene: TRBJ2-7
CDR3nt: TGTGCCAGCTCACCACCGTATCTGGGACGAACCGGGGAGCAGTACTTC
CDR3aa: CASSPPYLGRTGEQYF

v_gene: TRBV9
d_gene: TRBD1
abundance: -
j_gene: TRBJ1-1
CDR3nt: TGTGCCAGCAGCGCCCGGGACAGGGACACTGAAGCTTTCTTT
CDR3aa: CASSARDRDTEAFF

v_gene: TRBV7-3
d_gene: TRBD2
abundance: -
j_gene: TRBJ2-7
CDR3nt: TGTGCCAGCAGCCCCGACGCTAGCGGCAGGATCTACGAGCAGTACTTC
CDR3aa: CASSPDASGRIYEQYF

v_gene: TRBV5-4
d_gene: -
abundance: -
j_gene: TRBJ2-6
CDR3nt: TGTGCCAGCAGCTTGGCTGGGGCCAACGTCCTGACTTTC
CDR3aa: CASSLAGANVLTF